This TCR beta chain was documented in a study of beta chain features in type 1 diabetes. Study-wide points: Insertion counts at VDJ junctions were lower in type 1 diabetes patients, who also showed more deletions there. TCRB CDR3s were moderately but significantly shorter in Type 1 diabetes patients in all four CD4+ subsets.

This clone was seen more than once but under ten times. Its antigen is not identified. Sorting based on CD45RO/CCR7/CD25/CD127/CD95/CD27 separated CD4+ naive, central memory, regulatory and stem cell-like memory cells. Purity exceeding 95% was reached by all sorted populations. Expressed TCRB transcripts were sequenced after all isolated RNA was converted to cDNA. Here immunoSEQ multiplex PCR was the method, and the copy in TCRdb shows in-frame clones only, minus some. Of under 300,000 clones in the sample, around 25% were seen once. V was pared by 1 base and J by 6 bases, with 7 bases of the junction left unmatched. CDR3 size: 14 residues. Looked up from germline, CDR1 is GTSNPN and CDR2 is SVGIG (reference sequence).

The sequenced material came from naive CD4+ T cells from blood. The clonotype originates from a woman between 25 and 40 years old with type 1 diabetes. The V and J genes are TRBV30 and TRBJ2-7; 9 bases line up with TRBD1. This CDR3 reads CAWSERTGVGEQYF. DNA of the CDR3: TGTGCCTGGAGTGAACGGACAGGGGTAGGCGAGCAGTACTTC.